A selection of T cell receptor beta chains follows, all from one sample in a study of blood T cell repertoires in COVID-19. The repertoire was sequenced with immunoSEQ multiplex PCR; TCRdb's copy has only in-frame clones and lacks some. The data contain tens of thousands of clones, 60% to 80% of them singletons. What was sequenced was peripheral blood. Source of these receptors: a man aged 65-85 years with active or convalescent COVID-19. The CDR3 runs from the conserved cysteine through the conserved F or W. The order of the fields is J gene, D gene, V gene, CDR3 length, CDR3 protein. The D gene is left open where the match is weak.

TRBJ2-1,.,TRBV14,14,CASSQGGTYNEQFF
TRBJ2-1,.,TRBV5-1,12,CASSPTANEQFF
TRBJ1-2,.,TRBV6-1,14,CASSEGGTNYGYTF
TRBJ2-1,TRBD1,TRBV11-3,16,CASSARPGQGSNEQFF
TRBJ2-1,TRBD1,TRBV7-3,15,CASSPTGTVKNEQFF
TRBJ2-3,TRBD2,TRBV30,15,CAWSARRGEGDTQYF
TRBJ2-7,TRBD2,TRBV20-1,14,CSASGGRADYEQYF
TRBJ1-3,TRBD1,TRBV19,14,CATGQGSSGNTIYF
TRBJ2-1,TRBD2,TRBV5-1,16,CASSPLTGGVNNEQFF
TRBJ1-2,.,TRBV7-8,15,CASSPRGPGLYGYTF
TRBJ1-1,TRBD1,TRBV2,16,CASSRQGGRSNTEAFF
TRBJ1-1,.,TRBV27,14,CASSTERGNTEAFF
TRBJ2-7,TRBD2,TRBV15,15,CATSRQLAPNYEQYF
TRBJ1-1,.,TRBV20-1,9,CSATTGAFF
TRBJ2-1,TRBD2,TRBV7-3,18,CASSLNQFGGGAYNEQFF
TRBJ1-2,TRBD1,TRBV19,13,CASSTGTGNGYTF
TRBJ2-1,.,TRBV5-1,18,CASSLVRYGVQADNEQFF
TRBJ1-2,.,TRBV7-2,14,CASSQFTGYDGYTF
TRBJ1-6,.,TRBV6-5,15,CVSSRRRGLDSPLHF
TRBJ2-2,.,TRBV12-5,14,CASGLVRGTGELFF
TRBJ1-2,TRBD1,TRBV24-1,12,CATSDWDSSYTF
TRBJ1-2,.,TRBV29-1,14,CSVYDDTLNYGYTF
TRBJ2-7,TRBD1,TRBV12-5,15,CASGLAQGAPYEQYF
TRBJ1-5,TRBD1,TRBV19,20,CASSRRQGRGLYYSNQPQHF
TRBJ1-5,.,TRBV6-5,15,CASSYRRGINQPQHF
TRBJ1-2,.,TRBV27,17,CASRRGGGATTNYGYTF
TRBJ1-2,.,TRBV19,14,CASSPQGRGYGYTF
TRBJ1-2,.,TRBV19,13,CASSIDLGSGYTF
TRBJ1-2,TRBD1,TRBV6-1,14,CASSERGQVYGYTF
TRBJ1-5,TRBD1,TRBV6-2/TRBV6-3,15,CASSYRGQGVQAQHF
TRBJ2-2,.,TRBV27,15,CASSWGRGDTGELFF
TRBJ2-4,TRBD1,TRBV9,16,CASSVLTGGGKNIQYF
TRBJ1-5,TRBD1,TRBV27,14,CASRRQGSNQPQHF
TRBJ2-7,.,TRBV7-2,15,CASSLAPAPRGEQYF
TRBJ2-1,TRBD2,TRBV13,16,CASSRRTPGGTNEQFF
TRBJ1-1,TRBD1,TRBV7-9,14,CASSLDVTGAGAFF
TRBJ1-2,TRBD1,TRBV2,14,CASIRPNRGYGYTF
TRBJ2-3,TRBD2,TRBV23-1,17,CASSQGLAGGARDTQYF
TRBJ1-3,.,TRBV29-1,12,CSGRGPGNTIYF
TRBJ2-1,.,TRBV4-2,17,CASSQDGGLFSYNEQFF
TRBJ2-3,.,TRBV3-1/TRBV3-2,13,CASSQESADTQYF
TRBJ1-6,TRBD1,TRBV7-3,15,CASSLHGQANSPLHF
TRBJ2-6,.,TRBV18,17,CASSPQTGESGANVLTF
TRBJ1-6,.,TRBV6-1,14,CASSESRSYSPLHF
TRBJ1-2,.,TRBV5-6,12,CASSFSHSGYTF
TRBJ1-2,.,TRBV4-3,15,CASSQGTVANYGYTF
TRBJ2-2,TRBD2,TRBV7-2,18,CASSLGLAGGGYTGELFF
TRBJ1-2,.,TRBV10-2,14,CASSVRDTTYGYTF
TRBJ2-7,.,TRBV6-5,13,CASRTQGSHEQYF
TRBJ2-7,TRBD2,TRBV7-2,15,CASSPQERGDLEQYF
TRBJ1-5,.,TRBV4-2,15,CASSQDQVNNQPQHF
TRBJ1-1,.,TRBV19,14,CASSIREGVTEAFF
TRBJ2-7,.,TRBV15,13,CATSRSIYDEQYF